A single sample gave rise to the 24 T cell receptor beta chains below, sequenced in a study of blood T cell repertoires in COVID-19. Produced via immunoSEQ multiplex PCR; TCRdb's table is partial and in-frame only. In the table there are 20,000 to 25,000 clones, around 88% of which are singletons. Specimen: peripheral blood. These TCRs come from a human donor with active COVID-19. The donor label of this sample is uncertain.

The chain has TRBV29-1 and TRBJ2-1, with D perhaps matching TRBD2 (7 bases). Germline V gene sequence: CDR1 SQVTM, CDR2 ANQGSEA. Trimming shortened V by 6 bases and J by 5 bases, and 20 bases separated the two germline ends. The length of the CDR3 is 15 residues. The CDR3 here is CSVGGGFGADNEQFF. For the CDR3, the DNA is TGCAGCGTAGGGGGGGGGTTTGGTGCAGACAATGAGCAGTTCTTC.

This chain connects TRBV3-1 (or the pseudogene TRBV3-2) to TRBJ2-2, with TRBD2 identical over 8 bases. Germline loops: CDR1 LGHDT, CDR2 YNNKEL (reference sequence). Trimming removed 5 bases from V and 8 bases from J; junction bases left unmatched: 10. CDR3 length: 15 residues. The CDR3 DNA reads TGTGCCAGCAGCTTTACTAGCGGTTCTGTGGGGGAGCTGTTTTTT. It translates to CASSFTSGSVGELFF.

V usage is TRBV20-1 and J usage is TRBJ2-7; TRBD2 aligns across 10 bases. The CDR3 is 13 residues long. Germline trimming cut 3 bases from V and 2 bases from J; bases unmatched to any gene: 1. Per the germline V gene, CDR1 is DFQATT and CDR2 is SNEGSKA (reference sequence). CDR3 DNA: TGCAGTGCTAGTCTAGCGGGGGCCTACGAGCAGTACTTC. As protein: CSASLAGAYEQYF.

The V call is TRBV3-1 (or the pseudogene TRBV3-2), the J call TRBJ2-2; 9 positions agree with TRBD2. The CDR3 covers 17 residues. Looked up from germline, CDR1 is LGHDT and CDR2 is YNNKEL (reference sequence). Germline trimming cut 2 bases from V and 4 bases from J; bases unmatched to any gene: 8. The CDR3 nucleotides read TGTGCCAGCAGCCAATATGGCGGGAGGGCTCCCACCGGGGAGCTGTTTTTT. Protein: CASSQYGGRAPTGELFF.

The V gene is TRBV2, the J gene TRBJ2-5, with D possibly matching TRBD1 (5 bases). V lost 7 bases and J 2 bases, leaving 14 bases between the germline ends. The CDR3 consists of 14 residues. Germline loops: CDR1 SNHLY, CDR2 FYNNEI. The CDR3 DNA follows: TGTGCCAGCAAACCCGGTACAGGACAAGAGACCCAGTACTTC. Protein sequence: CASKPGTGQETQYF.

V and J are TRBV27 and TRBJ2-2; 16 nucleotides line up with TRBD2. Per germline, CDR1 MNHEY and CDR2 SMNVEV (reference sequence). CDR3 length equals 16 residues. The J segment lost 3 bases and the V segment lost 9 bases, leaving 4 bases of the junction unmatched. The CDR3 region is CARGLAGGPDTGELFF. The CDR3 coding sequence is TGTGCCAGGGGACTAGCGGGAGGGCCAGACACCGGGGAGCTGTTTTTT.

This chain joins TRBV11-2 and TRBJ1-1; possible D gene TRBD1, 6 bases. The CDR3 is 13 residues long. The V end lost 7 bases, the J end lost 5 bases, and 14 bases lay between the germline ends. The germline V gene encodes CDR1 SGHAT and CDR2 FQNNGV. The CDR3 coding sequence is TGTGCCAGCACCGCAGGGGTTGTAACTGAAGCTTTCTTT. It yields the protein CASTAGVVTEAFF.

The genes are TRBV2 and TRBJ2-2; 8 bases match TRBD1. The V gene's germline CDR1 is SNHLY and CDR2 FYNNEI. The J segment lost 5 bases and the V segment lost 6 bases, leaving 5 bases of the junction unmatched. This CDR3 has 14 amino acids. Here the CDR3 reads CASRRQGPTGELFF. The CDR3 DNA reads TGTGCCAGCAGGCGACAGGGGCCAACCGGGGAGCTGTTTTTT. The full variable domain, with the rest looked up from reference TRBV2 and TRBJ2-2, is EPEVTQTPSHQVTQMGQEVILRCVPISNHLYFYWYRQILGQKVEFLVSFYNNEISEKSEIFDDQFSVERPDGSNFTLKIRSTKLEDSAMYFCASRRQGPTGELFFGEGSRLTVL.

This clone showed up just a few times. The CDR3 sequence: CASSLVWTPLNEQFF. CDR3 nucleotides: TGTGCCAGCAGCTTAGTGTGGACTCCTCTCAATGAGCAGTTCTTC. This chain links TRBV7-2 with TRBJ2-1; D is perhaps TRBD2 (5 bases). Germline V gene sequence: CDR1 SGHTA, CDR2 FQGNSA. V was cut by 1 base and J by 6 bases, with 13 bases left in between. This CDR3 is built from 15 residues.

This clone has just one count. V and J are TRBV6-6 and TRBJ2-4; D gene unclear. Trimming left V 4 bases short and J 0 bases short, with 4 bases between. Germline V gene lookup returns CDR1 MNHNY and CDR2 SVGAGI (reference sequence). The CDR3 is 13 amino acids. DNA for the CDR3: TGTGCCAGCAGTTCGTTAGCCAAAAACATTCAGTACTTC. It codes for CASSSLAKNIQYF.

The CDR3 spells CASSQEWGLAISQYF. The CDR3 DNA sequence: TGCGCCAGCAGCCAAGAATGGGGACTAGCGATCTCTCAGTACTTC. This chain joins TRBV4-1 and TRBJ2-4, with 10 bases that match TRBD2. Germline loops: CDR1 MGHRA, CDR2 YSYEKL. The V and J ends lost 0 bases and 12 bases, in that order; junction bases with no gene match: 8. The CDR3 has 15 amino acids.

The chain couples TRBV6-4 to TRBJ1-1; D is possibly TRBD1 (6 bases). The CDR3 has 16 residues. The V end lost 3 bases, the J end lost 0 bases, and 14 bases lay between the germline ends. CDR1 MRHNA and CDR2 SNTAGT come from the germline V gene. The DNA for the CDR3 is TGTGCCAGCAGTGATACAGGGAGACTGATGAACACTGAAGCTTTCTTT. Amino acid sequence: CASSDTGRLMNTEAFF.

The chain couples TRBV27 to TRBJ2-5, with 7 bases aligning to TRBD1. CDR1 and CDR2 (germline): MNHEY, SMNVEV (reference sequence). The CDR3 runs 12 residues. The ends lost 10 bases at V and 2 bases at J; junction bases unmatched: 4. This chain's CDR3 is CATGTVQETQYF. CDR3 bases: TGTGCCACCGGGACAGTGCAAGAGACCCAGTACTTC.

CDR3: CASNGLEQNEQFF. DNA of the CDR3: TGTGCCAGCAACGGACTAGAGCAGAATGAGCAGTTCTTC. The chain carries TRBV6-5 and TRBJ2-1; 7 nucleotides match TRBD2. The CDR3 loop spans 13 amino acids. The ends lost 7 bases at V and 7 bases at J; junction bases unmatched: 7. Germline CDR1 is MNHEY and CDR2 is SVGAGI.

The chain joins TRBV9 to TRBJ2-7; TRBD2 matches at 7 bases. The trim removed 5 bases at V and 7 bases at J, leaving 15 bases unmatched. CDR3 length: 15 residues. Germline assignment: CDR1 SGDLS and CDR2 YYNGEE. The CDR3 here is CASSAFAARGEEQYF. DNA of the CDR3: TGTGCCAGCAGTGCCTTTGCGGCCCGGGGGGAAGAGCAGTACTTC.

V gene TRBV14 combines with J gene TRBJ2-1; 11 nucleotides align to TRBD2. The CDR3 consists of 17 residues. V lost 5 bases to trimming and J lost 2 bases; unmatched junction nucleotides: 8. Germline-derived CDR1 and CDR2 are SGHDN and FVKESK. The CDR3 sequence is CASSFRTSGLTYNEQFF. The CDR3 nucleotides read TGTGCCAGCAGCTTCAGGACTAGCGGGCTTACCTACAATGAGCAGTTCTTC. Full variable domain (outside the CDR3, taken from reference TRBV14 and TRBJ2-1): EAGVTQFPSHSVIEKGQTVTLRCDPISGHDNLYWYRRVMGKEIKFLLHFVKESKQDESGMPNNRFLAERTGGTYSTLKVQPAELEDSGVYFCASSFRTSGLTYNEQFFGPGTRLTVL.

This clone appeared once. The chain combines TRBV27 with TRBJ1-4; 7 bases fit TRBD1. Germline V gene lookup returns CDR1 MNHEY and CDR2 SMNVEV (reference sequence). CDR3 length equals 15 residues. With 5 bases clipped from V and 0 bases from J, the junction kept 3 bases outside the gene matches. This CDR3 is CASSPGTATNEKLFF. CDR3 DNA: TGTGCCAGCAGTCCCGGGACAGCAACTAATGAAAAACTGTTTTTT. The entire variable domain, with the rest obtained from reference TRBV27 and TRBJ1-4, is as follows: EAQVTQNPRYLITVTGKKLTVTCSQNMNHEYMSWYRQDPGLGLRQIYYSMNVEVTDKGDVPEGYKVSRKEKRNFPLILESPSPNQTSLYFCASSPGTATNEKLFFGSGTQLSVL.

This rearrangement joins TRBV6-1 to TRBJ2-1, with D unclear. The CDR3 is made up of 16 amino acids. CDR1 MNHNS and CDR2 SASEGT come from the germline V gene. V dropped 2 bases and J dropped 3 bases, with 14 bases sitting between them. CDR3 DNA sequence: TGTGCCAGCAGTGAACGGTCTACCCCATTCTACAATGAGCAGTTCTTC. Encoded protein: CASSERSTPFYNEQFF.

The chain joins TRBV9 to TRBJ2-7, with D tentatively TRBD2 (6 bases). CDR1 and CDR2 from the germline V gene are SGDLS and YYNGEE. The CDR3 is made up of 16 amino acids. Trimming stripped 4 bases from V and 3 bases from J, with 20 bases between. The CDR3 is CASSLNPGRENYEQYF. CDR3 DNA: TGTGCCAGCAGCCTCAACCCGGGACGGGAGAACTACGAGCAGTACTTC.

The chain uses TRBV2 and TRBJ2-7; D remains ambiguous. This CDR3 comprises 11 residues. The germline V gene has CDR1 SNHLY and CDR2 FYNNEI. Trimming shortened V by 5 bases and J by 3 bases, and 5 bases separated the two germline ends. CDR3 region: CASSNYYEQYF. For the CDR3, the DNA is TGTGCCAGCAGTAATTACTACGAGCAGTACTTC. The variable domain in full, completed from reference TRBV2 and TRBJ2-7, reads EPEVTQTPSHQVTQMGQEVILRCVPISNHLYFYWYRQILGQKVEFLVSFYNNEISEKSEIFDDQFSVERPDGSNFTLKIRSTKLEDSAMYFCASSNYYEQYFGPGTRLTVT.

The chain recombines TRBV12-3 or TRBV12-4 with TRBJ1-1, with D possibly being TRBD1 (5 bases). Trimming removed 6 bases from V and 5 bases from J, with 13 bases in between. There are 13 residues in the CDR3. CDR3 region: CASRLIGGTEAFF. The CDR3 region has the DNA TGTGCCAGCAGGCTTATCGGGGGTACTGAAGCTTTCTTT.

The CDR3 protein is CAIGDRGQTETQYF. Written as DNA, the CDR3 is TGTGCCATCGGGGACAGGGGCCAGACGGAGACCCAGTACTTC. This chain joins TRBV10-3 and TRBJ2-5, with 10 bases that match TRBD1. Germline CDR1 ENHRY, CDR2 SYGVKD. CDR3 size: 14 residues. The ends lost 8 bases at V and 5 bases at J; junction bases unmatched: 8.

The chain combines TRBV19 with TRBJ2-1; TRBD2 aligns across 8 bases. The CDR3 has 16 residues. The V gene's germline CDR1 is LNHDA and CDR2 SQIVND (reference sequence). The trim removed 3 bases at V and 6 bases at J, leaving 10 bases unmatched. CDR3 in amino acids: CASSIPPAGEGNEQFF. CDR3 in DNA: TGTGCCAGTAGTATCCCCCCAGCGGGAGAGGGCAATGAGCAGTTCTTC.

This clone was seen just once. This chain uses TRBV2 with TRBJ2-7; D is unresolved. Germline CDR1 is SNHLY and CDR2 is FYNNEI. This CDR3 has 12 residues. The ends were cut back, 5 bases at V and 3 bases at J, with 8 bases in the middle. CDR3 protein: CASSPLLYEQYF. The CDR3 coding sequence is TGTGCCAGCAGTCCCCTCCTCTACGAGCAGTACTTC. The whole variable domain, filled in from reference TRBV2 and TRBJ2-7, reads EPEVTQTPSHQVTQMGQEVILRCVPISNHLYFYWYRQILGQKVEFLVSFYNNEISEKSEIFDDQFSVERPDGSNFTLKIRSTKLEDSAMYFCASSPLLYEQYFGPGTRLTVT.